The 7 T cell receptor beta chains listed next were all sequenced from one sample in a study of T cell repertoires in cytomegalovirus infection. TCRdb called the reads again in MiXCR, with one record for every CDR3 protein. The sample has about 890,000 distinct CDR3 sequences, less than 40% seen once. These receptors have no identified antigens. The specimen comprised cultured CD8+ T cells from PBMCs, sampled from culture after CMV antigen stimulation. These receptors were obtained from a human donor in good health (CMV status not recorded). Some clones in this sample may be carry-over from other donors' samples.

This clonotype was found many times. The junction departs from the called germline gene at one end, perhaps through a read error. V and J are TRBV7-7 and TRBJ2-7; D is unclear. CDR1 is SSHAT, CDR2 FNYEAQ, per germline (reference sequence). CDR3 length equals 13 residues. The CDR3 here is CASSLELGYEQYF. CDR3 DNA sequence: TGTGCTAGCAGCTTAGAGCTGGGGTACGAGCAGTACTTC. Drawing the rest from reference TRBV7-7 and TRBJ2-7, the complete variable domain is GAGVSQSPRYKVTKRGQDVTLRCDPISSHATLYWYQQALGQGPEFLTYFNYEAQPDKSGLPSDRFSAERPEGSISTLTIQRTEQRDSAMYRCASSLELGYEQYFGPGTRLTVT.

The chain is built from TRBV19 and TRBJ1-4; no reliable D call. Germline V CDR1 and CDR2: LNHDA, SQIVND (reference sequence). Trimming shortened V by 3 bases and J by 5 bases, and 13 bases separated the two germline ends. The CDR3 consists of 15 residues. This CDR3 is CASSIRVRINEKLFF. CDR3 bases: TGTGCCAGTAGTATCCGAGTGAGGATCAATGAAAAACTGTTTTTT.

This clonotype turned up a few times. This chain uses TRBV6-1 with TRBJ2-3; D is perhaps TRBD1 (6 bases). CDR1 and CDR2 from the germline V gene are MNHNS and SASEGT. V was clipped by 4 bases and J by 2 bases, with 16 bases between them. This CDR3 spans 16 amino acids. CDR3 nucleotide sequence: TGTGCCAGCAGTGGACTAAGTGGGGGACACACAGATACGCAGTATTTT. This encodes CASSGLSGGHTDTQYF.

This clonotype was picked up many times. This chain links TRBV7-6 with TRBJ2-3, with D tentatively TRBD1 or TRBD2 (5 bases each). V lost 5 bases and J lost 0, with 18 bases in between. The CDR3 contains 17 residues. Germline assignment: CDR1 SGHVS and CDR2 FNYEAQ. The CDR3 coding sequence is TGTGCCAGCAGCCAAGCCCTGGGGGTGACTAGCACAGATACGCAGTATTTT. Translating it yields CASSQALGVTSTDTQYF.

V and J are TRBV24-1 and TRBJ2-3; D unclear. The V gene lost 3 bases and the J gene lost 5 bases, with 11 bases spanning the gap. There are 14 residues in the CDR3. CDR1 and CDR2 (germline): KGHDR, SFDVKD. In DNA, the CDR3 is TGTGCCACCAGTGATAACGGACCCGAAGATACGCAGTATTTT. Amino acids: CATSDNGPEDTQYF.

This clonotype was counted ten times or more. This sequence joins TRBV25-1 and TRBJ1-2, with D possibly TRBD1 on 5 matching bases. The V end lost 6 bases, the J end lost 4 bases, and 6 bases lay between the germline ends. CDR3 length equals 11 residues. CDR1 and CDR2 (germline): MGHDK, SYGVNS. DNA of the CDR3: TGTGCCAGCAGCGGGGGCTATGGCTACACCTTC. It codes for CASSGGYGYTF.

This clonotype was seen more than once but under ten times. The chain combines TRBV4-1 with TRBJ1-2; 10 bases agree with TRBD1. Germline trimming cut 3 bases from V and 3 bases from J; bases unmatched to any gene: 10. The CDR3 has 17 amino acids. From germline, CDR1 is MGHRA and CDR2 YSYEKL. CDR3 in DNA: TGCGCCAGCAGCCATCCGAGACAGGGGGCGGCGGACTATGGCTACACCTTC. This gives the protein CASSHPRQGAADYGYTF.